One and the same sample provided the 25 T cell receptor beta chains below, sequenced in a study of T cells after yellow fever vaccination. TCRdb analysed the 5' RACE reads with MiXCR anew, one entry per CDR3 protein. The data show under 55,000 distinct CDR3 sequences, more than 6.5% seen once. The sequencing used CD8+ T cells not binding an NS4B(214-222) dextramer, sorted from PBMCs, collected more than 35 days after the first yellow fever vaccination. Receptors originate from a man between 18 and 29 years old who received the YFV17D yellow fever vaccine.

This clonotype was seen a handful of times. The V call is TRBV5-1, the J call TRBJ2-6, with 8 bases aligning to TRBD1. Germline loops: CDR1 SGHRS, CDR2 YFSETQ. V shed 0 bases, J shed 1 base, and the junction held 6 bases outside the gene matches. The CDR3 is 18 residues long. The DNA of the CDR3 is TGCGCCAGCAGCTTGGTCGGACAGGGCTATTCTGGGGCCAACGTCCTGACTTTC. Its translation: CASSLVGQGYSGANVLTF.

This clonotype appeared a few times. The chain combines TRBV19 with TRBJ2-2; D is possibly TRBD1 or TRBD2 (5 bases each). V was shortened by 11 bases and J by 3 bases, with 10 bases between the two germline ends. The CDR3 length is 12 residues. The germline V gene has CDR1 LNHDA and CDR2 SQIVND (reference sequence). CDR3 loop: CASGTHTGELFF. The CDR3 coding sequence is TGTGCCTCCGGGACCCACACCGGGGAGCTGTTTTTT.

Only a few counts were recorded for this clonotype. This chain joins TRBV7-2 and TRBJ2-7, with 10 bases that match TRBD2. The CDR3 consists of 16 residues. J gave up 3 bases and V 5 bases, and 10 bases lay outside the gene matches. Germline lookup yields CDR1 SGHTA and CDR2 FQGNSA. The CDR3 here is CASSRMPSGGLYEQYF. CDR3 DNA sequence: TGTGCCAGCAGCCGTATGCCTAGCGGGGGCCTCTACGAGCAGTACTTC.

This clonotype was counted many times. This chain joins TRBV5-1 and TRBJ2-2; possibly TRBD1 or TRBD2 for D (5 bases each). V lost 5 bases and J 0 bases, leaving 14 bases between the germline ends. Germline V gives CDR1 SGHRS, CDR2 YFSETQ. The CDR3 is 16 residues long. Written as DNA, the CDR3 is TGCGCCAGCAGTTCCCGGGACGGCGCGAACACCGGGGAGCTGTTTTTT. Translating it yields CASSSRDGANTGELFF.

This clonotype was recorded many times. The rearrangement joins TRBV5-1 to TRBJ2-5; 9 bases align to TRBD1. This CDR3 is built from 15 residues. J was trimmed by 4 bases and V by 4 bases; bases with no gene match: 8. Germline V lookup: CDR1 SGHRS, CDR2 YFSETQ. In DNA, the CDR3 is TGCGCCAGCAGCCATCAGGACAGGGGTAGAGAGACCCAGTACTTC. Translating it yields CASSHQDRGRETQYF. Full variable domain (missing parts from reference TRBV5-1 and TRBJ2-5): KAGVTQTPRYLIKTRGQQVTLSCSPISGHRSVSWYQQTPGQGLQFLFEYFSETQRNKGNFPGRFSGRQFSNSRSEMNVSTLELGDSALYLCASSHQDRGRETQYFGPGTRLLVL.

At least ten counts were recorded for this clonotype. This sequence joins TRBV5-1 and TRBJ2-7; TRBD2 is a possible D gene (5 bases). Germline assignment: CDR1 SGHRS and CDR2 YFSETQ. CDR3 length: 14 amino acids. The ends were cut back, 1 base at V and 0 bases at J, with 8 bases in the middle. The CDR3 DNA is TGCGCCAGCAGCTTGTCGGGGAGCTCCTACGAGCAGTACTTC. Protein product: CASSLSGSSYEQYF.

The J gene is TRBJ2-5, the V gene TRBV5-4; D perhaps matches TRBD2 (7 bases). The CDR3 consists of 15 residues. Germline-derived CDR1 and CDR2 are SGHNT and YYREEE (reference sequence). V was trimmed by 7 bases and J by 5 bases, leaving 21 bases between them. CDR3 coding DNA: TGTGCCAGCCGACCTGGAACCGGGGGGCGGGAGACCCAGTACTTC. Amino acid sequence: CASRPGTGGRETQYF.

This clonotype was seen repeatedly, ten times or more. The rearrangement uses TRBV6-1 and TRBJ2-7; D gene unclear. The V and J ends lost 7 bases and 1 base respectively, with 14 bases between them. This CDR3 spans 14 amino acids. CDR1 and CDR2 (germline): MNHNS, SASEGT. The CDR3 reads CASTPSAPSYEQYV. For the CDR3, the DNA is TGTGCCAGCACCCCTTCGGCACCTTCCTACGAGCAGTACGTC.

This clonotype occurred a few times. This chain connects TRBV27 to TRBJ1-6; D is possibly TRBD1 (6 bases). Per germline, CDR1 MNHEY and CDR2 SMNVEV (reference sequence). The CDR3 totals 17 residues. The V and J ends lost 6 bases and 10 bases respectively, with 25 bases between them. Here the CDR3 reads CASRQIGGTPGWSPLHF. CDR3 DNA: TGTGCCAGCAGGCAAATAGGGGGTACTCCGGGTTGGTCACCCCTCCACTTT.

The chain recombines TRBV20-1 with TRBJ2-2, with D maybe TRBD1 (5 bases). CDR1 DFQATT and CDR2 SNEGSKA come from the germline V gene (reference sequence). V gave up 0 bases and J gave up 3 bases, with 8 bases separating them. The CDR3 length is 14 residues. The chain's CDR3 is CSARDIRDTGELFF. The CDR3 coding sequence is TGCAGTGCTAGAGATATCAGGGACACCGGGGAGCTGTTTTTT.

At least ten counts were recorded for this clonotype. V gene TRBV12-3 or TRBV12-4 combines with J gene TRBJ2-1; D is undetermined. The CDR3 contains 12 residues. The V gene lost 4 bases and the J gene lost 5 bases, with 6 bases spanning the gap. Here the CDR3 DNA reads TGTGCCAGCAGTTGGCGGAACAATGAGCAGTTCTTC. Translation: CASSWRNNEQFF.

This clonotype has ten or more counts. The rearrangement joins TRBV15 to TRBJ2-3, with D maybe TRBD2 (7 bases). The CDR3 length is 15 residues. The V gene's germline CDR1 is LNHNV and CDR2 YYDKDF (reference sequence). Trimming removed 1 base from V and 4 bases from J, with 12 bases in between. This chain's CDR3 is CATSRVGGGPDTQYF. The CDR3 DNA is TGTGCCACCAGCAGAGTTGGGGGGGGGCCAGATACGCAGTATTTT.

In this sample, this clonotype turned up many times. The V and J genes are TRBV20-1 and TRBJ1-2; no firm D call. There are 13 residues in the CDR3. CDR1 is DFQATT and CDR2 is SNEGSKA in the germline V gene (reference sequence). V was cut by 4 bases and J by 4 bases, with 13 bases left in between. DNA of the CDR3: TGCAGTGCTAAAGGCGGCGGGATCTATGGCTACACCTTC. Encoded protein: CSAKGGGIYGYTF.

This clonotype has just a few counts. This chain links TRBV12-3 or TRBV12-4 with TRBJ1-5; D not certain. The V end was cut by 1 base, the J end by 2 bases, with 12 bases between. This CDR3 spans 16 amino acids. CDR3 sequence reads: CASSLDSGVGNQPQHF. CDR3 bases: TGTGCCAGCAGTTTAGACTCAGGTGTTGGCAATCAGCCCCAGCATTTT.

This clonotype was counted a few times. The CDR3 region has the DNA TGTGCCAGCAGCCCCCAGGGGATATCGAACTCCTACAATGAGCAGTTCTTC. Protein sequence: CASSPQGISNSYNEQFF. The gene calls are TRBV9 and TRBJ2-1; a weak D match, TRBD1 (6 bases). Germline values: CDR1 SGDLS, CDR2 YYNGEE. The V gene lost 4 bases and the J gene lost 0 bases, with 17 bases spanning the gap. This CDR3 region has 17 residues.

This clonotype was counted between two and nine times. The V gene is TRBV20-1, the J gene TRBJ2-1; D might be TRBD2 (5 bases). Germline CDR1 reads DFQATT; CDR2 reads SNEGSKA (reference sequence). This CDR3 comprises 16 residues. The germline V and J ends were trimmed by 0 bases and 2 bases, with 14 bases remaining between them. CDR3 DNA sequence: TGCAGTGCTAGAGATAGGAAGCTAGCAACCTACAATGAGCAGTTCTTC. Its protein is CSARDRKLATYNEQFF.

This clonotype was detected only once. This may be a read error: a much more frequent sequence differs by one nucleotide. The chain carries TRBV6-5 and TRBJ1-1; a weak D match, TRBD1 (5 bases). The CDR3 contains 15 residues. Looked up from germline, CDR1 is MNHEY and CDR2 is SVGAGI. The CDR3: CTSSYSDWGGTEAFF. The CDR3 region has the DNA TGTACCAGCAGTTACTCTGACTGGGGGGGCACTGAAGCTTTCTTT.

This chain connects TRBV6-2 or TRBV6-3 to TRBJ2-7; 8 nucleotides agree with TRBD2. The germline CDR1 and CDR2 sequences are MNHEY and SVGEGT. This CDR3 comprises 15 residues. The J segment lost 4 bases and the V segment lost 5 bases, leaving 10 bases of the junction unmatched. CDR3 sequence reads: CASSRTAGLGYEQYF. CDR3 coding DNA: TGTGCCAGCAGTAGGACCGCGGGACTAGGATACGAGCAGTACTTC.

Comments on this clonotype: Just one base apart from a much larger clone, this may be a read error. The V and J genes are TRBV28 and TRBJ1-2, with D perhaps TRBD1 (6 bases). The CDR3 loop spans 13 amino acids. From germline, CDR1 is MDHEN and CDR2 SYDVKM. CDR3 sequence reads: CTSRYQGNYGYTF. The CDR3, as DNA: TGTACCAGCAGGTATCAGGGGAACTATGGCTACACCTTC.

This clonotype was observed a handful of times. The V and J genes are TRBV4-1 and TRBJ2-1, with 7 positions matching TRBD2. Germline V CDR1 and CDR2: MGHRA, YSYEKL. With 0 bases clipped from V and 7 bases from J, the junction kept 9 bases outside the gene matches. The CDR3 is 16 amino acids. CDR3 bases: TGCGCCAGCAGCCAAGATAGGCTAGCGGCCTTAAATGAGCAGTTCTTC. This codes for CASSQDRLAALNEQFF.

In this sample, this clonotype turned up many times. This chain uses TRBV6-5 with TRBJ2-7, with TRBD1 matching 7 bases. With 9 bases clipped from V and 6 bases from J, the junction kept 14 bases outside the gene matches. The length of the CDR3 is 14 residues. CDR1 is MNHEY and CDR2 is SVGAGI in the germline V gene. This chain's CDR3 is CARPFGTAAGEQYV. The CDR3 DNA sequence: TGTGCCAGGCCTTTCGGGACAGCCGCGGGCGAGCAGTACGTC.

This clonotype has a handful of counts. The chain uses TRBV19 and TRBJ1-1; TRBD1 matches at 7 bases. Germline loops: CDR1 LNHDA, CDR2 SQIVND (reference sequence). This CDR3 spans 14 amino acids. V shed 6 bases and J 5 bases; nucleotides not matched to a gene: 9. The CDR3 reads CASSLTGVGTEAFF. For the CDR3, the DNA is TGTGCCAGTAGCCTAACAGGGGTGGGGACTGAAGCTTTCTTT.

Only a few counts were recorded for this clonotype. The chain employs TRBV7-2 and TRBJ2-7; D uncertain. V lost 2 bases to trimming and J lost 3 bases, with 8 bases between them. The CDR3 consists of 13 residues. CDR1 SGHTA and CDR2 FQGNSA come from the germline V gene. The chain's CDR3 is CASSLNPGYEQYF. The DNA for the CDR3 is TGTGCCAGCAGCTTAAACCCGGGCTACGAGCAGTACTTC.

The gene calls are TRBV5-5 and TRBJ1-6; 7 bases line up with TRBD1. The ends lost 6 bases at V and 10 bases at J; junction bases unmatched: 13. Germline assignment: CDR1 SGHKS and CDR2 YYEKEE (reference sequence). The CDR3 runs to 15 residues. The CDR3: CASNPTPGGQSPLHF. CDR3 coding DNA: TGTGCCAGCAACCCGACCCCGGGGGGACAGTCACCCCTCCACTTT.

This clonotype turned up a few times. This chain uses TRBV7-2 with TRBJ2-7; TRBD2 agrees at 7 bases. Unmatched junction bases numbered 2, after V lost 0 bases and J lost 3 bases. The CDR3 runs to 14 residues. Germline V lookup: CDR1 SGHTA, CDR2 FQGNSA. CDR3 loop: CASSLASGDYEQYV. In nucleotides, the CDR3 is TGTGCCAGCAGCTTAGCAAGCGGGGACTACGAGCAGTACGTC.